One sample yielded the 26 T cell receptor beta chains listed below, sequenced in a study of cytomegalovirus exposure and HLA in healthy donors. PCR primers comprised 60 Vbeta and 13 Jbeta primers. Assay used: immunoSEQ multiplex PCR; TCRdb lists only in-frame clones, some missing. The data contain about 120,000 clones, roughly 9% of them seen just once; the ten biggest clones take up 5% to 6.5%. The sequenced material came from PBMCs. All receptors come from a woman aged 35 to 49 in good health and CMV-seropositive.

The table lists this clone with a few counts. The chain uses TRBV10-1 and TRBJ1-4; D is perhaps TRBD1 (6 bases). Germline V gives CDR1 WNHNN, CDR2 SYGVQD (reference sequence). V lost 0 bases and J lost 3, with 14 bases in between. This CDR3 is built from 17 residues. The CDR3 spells CASSESYGGRANEKLFF. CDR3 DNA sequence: TGCGCCAGCAGTGAGTCTTACGGGGGGCGAGCTAATGAAAAACTGTTTTTT.

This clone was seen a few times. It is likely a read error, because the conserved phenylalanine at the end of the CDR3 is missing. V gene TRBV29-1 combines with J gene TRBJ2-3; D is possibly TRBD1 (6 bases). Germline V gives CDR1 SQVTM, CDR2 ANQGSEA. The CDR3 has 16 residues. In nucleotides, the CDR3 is TGCAGAGTCGTGAAAGGGGACAAAGGGCTGTCAGATACGCAGTATGTT. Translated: CRVVKGDKGLSDTQYV.

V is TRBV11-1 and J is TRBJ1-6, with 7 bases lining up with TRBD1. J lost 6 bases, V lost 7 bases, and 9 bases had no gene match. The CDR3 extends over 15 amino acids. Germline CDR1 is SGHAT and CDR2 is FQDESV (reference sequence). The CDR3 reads CASKASGQINSPLHF. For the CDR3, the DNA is TGTGCCAGCAAAGCGTCGGGACAGATTAATTCACCCCTCCACTTT. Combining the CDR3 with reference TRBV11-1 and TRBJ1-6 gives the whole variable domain EAEVAQSPRYKITEKSQAVAFWCDPISGHATLYWYRQILGQGPELLVQFQDESVVDDSQLPKDRFSAERLKGVDSTLKIQPAELGDSAMYLCASKASGQINSPLHFGNGTRLTVT.

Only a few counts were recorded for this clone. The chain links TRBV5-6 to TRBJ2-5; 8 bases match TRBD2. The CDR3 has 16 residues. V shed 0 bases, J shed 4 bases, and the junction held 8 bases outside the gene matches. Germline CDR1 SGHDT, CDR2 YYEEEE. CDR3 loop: CASSLAGRGGLETQYF. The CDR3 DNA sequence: TGTGCCAGCAGCTTGGCCGGTCGGGGGGGCCTAGAGACCCAGTACTTC.

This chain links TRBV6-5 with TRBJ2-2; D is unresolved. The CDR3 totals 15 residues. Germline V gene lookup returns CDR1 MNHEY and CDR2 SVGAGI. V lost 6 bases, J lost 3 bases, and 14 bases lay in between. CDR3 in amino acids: CASRPQVSHTGELFF. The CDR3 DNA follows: TGTGCCAGCAGACCCCAGGTATCCCACACCGGGGAGCTGTTTTTT.

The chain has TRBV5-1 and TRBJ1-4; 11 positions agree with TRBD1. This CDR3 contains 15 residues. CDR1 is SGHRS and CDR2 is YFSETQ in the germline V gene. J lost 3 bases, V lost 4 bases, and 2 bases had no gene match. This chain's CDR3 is CASSPGQGANEKLFF. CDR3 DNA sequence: TGCGCCAGCAGCCCGGGACAGGGGGCTAATGAAAAACTGTTTTTT.

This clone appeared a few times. CDR3 sequence (DNA): TGTGCCAGCAGTGAGAGGGGACAGGGGTTTTCGGAGCAGTACTTC. Translated, it gives CASSERGQGFSEQYF. The chain uses TRBV2 and TRBJ2-7, with TRBD1 identical over 10 bases. CDR1 is SNHLY and CDR2 is FYNNEI in the germline V gene. The CDR3 covers 15 residues. Unmatched junction bases numbered 9, after V lost 3 bases and J lost 7 bases.

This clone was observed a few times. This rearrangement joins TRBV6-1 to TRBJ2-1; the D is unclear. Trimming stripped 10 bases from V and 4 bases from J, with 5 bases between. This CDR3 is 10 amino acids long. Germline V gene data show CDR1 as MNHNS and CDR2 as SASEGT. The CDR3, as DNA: TGTGCCACCCTTTACAATGAGCAGTTCTTC. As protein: CATLYNEQFF.

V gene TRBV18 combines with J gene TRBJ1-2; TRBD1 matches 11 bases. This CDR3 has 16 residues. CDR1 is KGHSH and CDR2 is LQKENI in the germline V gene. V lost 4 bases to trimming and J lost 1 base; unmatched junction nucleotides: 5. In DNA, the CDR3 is TGTGCCAGCTCACTGAGGACAGGGGGCGATAACTATGGCTACACCTTC. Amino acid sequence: CASSLRTGGDNYGYTF.

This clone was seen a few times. In nucleotides, the CDR3 is TGTGCCACCAGCAGAGACAGGGCGAGCAATCAGCCCCAGCATTTT. It translates to CATSRDRASNQPQHF. The chain combines TRBV15 with TRBJ1-5, with D tentatively TRBD1 (5 bases). The CDR3 totals 15 residues. V lost 0 bases and J lost 1, with 7 bases in between. Germline CDR1 is LNHNV and CDR2 is YYDKDF (reference sequence).

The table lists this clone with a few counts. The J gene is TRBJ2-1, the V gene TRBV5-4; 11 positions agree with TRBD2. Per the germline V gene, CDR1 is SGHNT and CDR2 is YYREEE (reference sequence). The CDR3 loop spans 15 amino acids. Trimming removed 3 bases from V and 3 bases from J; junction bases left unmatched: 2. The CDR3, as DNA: TGTGCCAGCAGCTCGGGACTAGCGGTCTACAATGAGCAGTTCTTC. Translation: CASSSGLAVYNEQFF.

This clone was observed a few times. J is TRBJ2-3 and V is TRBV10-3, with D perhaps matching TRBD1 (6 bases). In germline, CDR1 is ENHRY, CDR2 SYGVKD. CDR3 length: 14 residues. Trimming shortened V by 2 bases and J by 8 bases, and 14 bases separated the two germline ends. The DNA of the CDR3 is TGTGCCATCAGTGAGAACGAGGGGGTGGCTACGCAGTATTTT. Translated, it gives CAISENEGVATQYF.

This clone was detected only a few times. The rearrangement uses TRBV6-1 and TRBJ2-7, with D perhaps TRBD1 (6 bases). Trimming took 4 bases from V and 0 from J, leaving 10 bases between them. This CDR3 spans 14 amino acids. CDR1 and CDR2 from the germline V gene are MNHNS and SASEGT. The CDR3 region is CASSAPGVSYEQYF. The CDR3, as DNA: TGTGCCAGCAGTGCTCCAGGGGTCTCCTACGAGCAGTACTTC.

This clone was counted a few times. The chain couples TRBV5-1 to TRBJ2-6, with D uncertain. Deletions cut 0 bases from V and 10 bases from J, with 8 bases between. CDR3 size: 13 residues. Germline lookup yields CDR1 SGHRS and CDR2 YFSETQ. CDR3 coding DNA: TGCGCCAGCAGCTTGGACAGCCCTAACGTCCTGACTTTC. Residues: CASSLDSPNVLTF.

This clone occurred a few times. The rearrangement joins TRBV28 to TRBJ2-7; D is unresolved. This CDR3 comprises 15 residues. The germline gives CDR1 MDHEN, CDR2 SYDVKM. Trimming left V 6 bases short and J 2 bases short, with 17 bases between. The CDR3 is CASRFPGGSPYEQYF. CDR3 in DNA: TGTGCCAGCAGGTTCCCCGGCGGCAGCCCCTACGAGCAGTACTTC.

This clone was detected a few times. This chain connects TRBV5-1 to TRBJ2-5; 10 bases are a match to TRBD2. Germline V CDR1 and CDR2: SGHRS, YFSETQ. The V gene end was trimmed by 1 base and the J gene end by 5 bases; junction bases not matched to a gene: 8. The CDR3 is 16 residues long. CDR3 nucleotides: TGCGCCAGCAGCTTGCGAGTAGCGGGGGGTTTGGAGACCCAGTACTTC. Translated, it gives CASSLRVAGGLETQYF.

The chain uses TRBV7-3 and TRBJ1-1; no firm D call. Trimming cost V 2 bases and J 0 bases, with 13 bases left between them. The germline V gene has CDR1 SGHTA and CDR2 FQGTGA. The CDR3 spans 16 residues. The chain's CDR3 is CASSLDSSTMNTEAFF. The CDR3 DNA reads TGTGCCAGCAGCTTAGATTCTTCTACGATGAACACTGAAGCTTTCTTT.

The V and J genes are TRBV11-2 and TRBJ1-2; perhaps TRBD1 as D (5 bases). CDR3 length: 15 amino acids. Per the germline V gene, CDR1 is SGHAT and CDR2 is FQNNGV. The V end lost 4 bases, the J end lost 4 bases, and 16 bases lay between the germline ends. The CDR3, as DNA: TGTGCCAGCAGCTCCAACCGTAGGGGCTCCTATGGCTACACCTTC. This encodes CASSSNRRGSYGYTF. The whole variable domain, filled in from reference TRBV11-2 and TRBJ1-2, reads EAGVAQSPRYKIIEKRQSVAFWCNPISGHATLYWYQQILGQGPKLLIQFQNNGVVDDSQLPKDRFSAERLKGVDSTLKIQPAKLEDSAVYLCASSSNRRGSYGYTFGSGTRLTVV.

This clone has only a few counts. The CDR3, as DNA: TGTGCCTGGAGTGGGAGACCTTTTAATGAAAAACTGTTTTTT. Its protein product is CAWSGRPFNEKLFF. This chain joins TRBV30 and TRBJ1-4; D gene unclear. The length of the CDR3 is 14 residues. Germline CDR1 and CDR2: GTSNPN and SVGIG (reference sequence). V gave up 1 base and J gave up 4 bases, with 10 bases separating them.

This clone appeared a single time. As DNA, the CDR3 is TGTGCCAGCAGTCACCAGGACAGAAATAACTATGGCTACACCTTC. Its protein product is CASSHQDRNNYGYTF. This rearrangement joins TRBV28 to TRBJ1-2; weak D call: TRBD1 (6 bases). The CDR3 contains 15 residues. Per germline, CDR1 MDHEN and CDR2 SYDVKM. V gave up 5 bases and J gave up 1 base, with 14 bases separating them.

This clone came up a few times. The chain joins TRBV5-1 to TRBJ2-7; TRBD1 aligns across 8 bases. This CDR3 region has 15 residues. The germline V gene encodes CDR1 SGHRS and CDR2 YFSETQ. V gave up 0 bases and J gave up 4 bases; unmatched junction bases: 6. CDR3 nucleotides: TGCGCCAGCAGCTTGGGTCCAGGGGGCGAGTACGAGCAGTACTTC. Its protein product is CASSLGPGGEYEQYF.

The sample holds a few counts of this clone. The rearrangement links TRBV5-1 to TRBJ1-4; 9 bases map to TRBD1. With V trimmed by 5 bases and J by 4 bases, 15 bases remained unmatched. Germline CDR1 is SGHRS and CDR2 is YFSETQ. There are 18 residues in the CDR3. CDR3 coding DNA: TGCGCCAGCAGATTAACCGGGACAGGGTTTTCCCGTAATGAAAAACTGTTTTTT. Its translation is CASRLTGTGFSRNEKLFF.

As DNA, the CDR3 is TGTGCCAGTAGTATCGGAGGGACAGGAGCTACGGACCTCTATGGCTACACCTTC. This codes for CASSIGGTGATDLYGYTF. This chain connects TRBV19 to TRBJ1-2, with 8 bases identical to TRBD1. The ends lost 3 bases at V and 4 bases at J; junction bases unmatched: 16. Germline loops: CDR1 LNHDA, CDR2 SQIVND (reference sequence). The CDR3 extends over 18 amino acids. The variable domain in full, completed from reference TRBV19 and TRBJ1-2, reads DGGITQSPKYLFRKEGQNVTLSCEQNLNHDAMYWYRQDPGQGLRLIYYSQIVNDFQKGDIAEGYSVSREKKESFPLTVTSAQKNPTAFYLCASSIGGTGATDLYGYTFGSGTRLTVV.

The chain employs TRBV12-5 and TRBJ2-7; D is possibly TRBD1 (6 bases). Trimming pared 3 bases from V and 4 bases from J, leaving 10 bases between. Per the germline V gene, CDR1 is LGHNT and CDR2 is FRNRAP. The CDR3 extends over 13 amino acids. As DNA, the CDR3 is TGTGCTAGTGGTTTCGGACAGCAGTACGAGCAGTACTTC. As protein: CASGFGQQYEQYF. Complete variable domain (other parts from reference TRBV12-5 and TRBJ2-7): DARVTQTPRHKVTEMGQEVTMRCQPILGHNTVFWYRQTMMQGLELLAYFRNRAPLDDSGMPKDRFSAEMPDATLATLKIQPSEPRDSAVYFCASGFGQQYEQYFGPGTRLTVT.

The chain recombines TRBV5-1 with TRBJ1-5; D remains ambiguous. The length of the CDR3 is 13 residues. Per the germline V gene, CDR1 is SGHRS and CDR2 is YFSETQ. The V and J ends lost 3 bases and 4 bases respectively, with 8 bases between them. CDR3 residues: CASSYGENQPQHF. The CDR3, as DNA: TGCGCCAGCAGCTACGGGGAGAATCAGCCCCAGCATTTT.

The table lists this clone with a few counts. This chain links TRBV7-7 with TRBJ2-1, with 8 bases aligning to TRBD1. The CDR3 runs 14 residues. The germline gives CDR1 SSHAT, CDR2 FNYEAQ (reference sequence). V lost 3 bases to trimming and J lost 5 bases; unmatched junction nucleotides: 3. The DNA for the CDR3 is TGTGCCAGCAGCTTGGACAGGGTGAACAATGAGCAGTTCTTC. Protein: CASSLDRVNNEQFF.